The 28 T cell receptor beta chains in this list originate from one sample, sequenced in a study of cytomegalovirus exposure and HLA in healthy donors. Use of 60 Vbeta and 13 Jbeta primers characterized the PCR. TCRdb keeps only in-frame clones here, not all; method: immunoSEQ multiplex PCR. The sample holds roughly 100,000 clones, approximately 80% seen once. Sequenced input: PBMCs. The origin of the receptors is a man aged 45-65 years in good health and CMV-seronegative.

There are a few counts of this clone. This chain uses TRBV11-3 with TRBJ2-2; 9 nucleotides match TRBD2. The CDR3 is made up of 15 amino acids. The trim removed 3 bases at V and 4 bases at J, leaving 3 bases unmatched. CDR1 is SGHNT and CDR2 is YENEEA in the germline V gene. CDR3 bases: TGTGCCAGCAGCTTCGCGGGAGGGAGCACCGGGGAGCTGTTTTTT. Residues: CASSFAGGSTGELFF. Based on the CDR3 plus reference TRBV11-3 and TRBJ2-2, the full variable domain is EAGVVQSPRYKIIEKKQPVAFWCNPISGHNTLYWYLQNLGQGPELLIRYENEEAVDDSQLPKDRFSAERLKGVDSTLKIQPAELGDSAVYLCASSFAGGSTGELFFGEGSRLTVL.

The J gene is TRBJ2-3, the V gene TRBV2; 7 bases are shared with TRBD2. With V trimmed by 5 bases and J by 2 bases, 10 bases remained unmatched. CDR1 and CDR2 from the germline V gene are SNHLY and FYNNEI. There are 16 residues in the CDR3. DNA of the CDR3: TGTGCCAGCAGTTCCCTCGGAGCGGGGAACACAGATACGCAGTATTTT. As protein: CASSSLGAGNTDTQYF.

The chain has TRBV7-3 and TRBJ2-7; 9 bases are shared with TRBD2. Germline lookup yields CDR1 SGHTA and CDR2 FQGTGA. Trimming cost V 0 bases and J 6 bases; bases outside gene matches: 0. This CDR3 is built from 13 residues. CDR3 loop: CASSLTSGSEQYF. CDR3 nucleotides: TGTGCCAGCAGCTTAACTAGCGGGAGCGAGCAGTACTTC.

The chain uses TRBV5-1 and TRBJ2-7; D uncertain. The V end was cut by 5 bases, the J end by 2 bases, with 11 bases between. CDR3 length equals 13 residues. CDR1 is SGHRS, CDR2 YFSETQ, per germline. CDR3 residues: CASRSGSTYEQYF. The CDR3, as DNA: TGCGCCAGCAGATCCGGGTCGACCTACGAGCAGTACTTC. The full variable domain, completed using reference TRBV5-1 and TRBJ2-7, is KAGVTQTPRYLIKTRGQQVTLSCSPISGHRSVSWYQQTPGQGLQFLFEYFSETQRNKGNFPGRFSGRQFSNSRSEMNVSTLELGDSALYLCASRSGSTYEQYFGPGTRLTVT.

The rearrangement links TRBV5-1 to TRBJ2-7, with 10 nucleotides matching TRBD1. CDR1 and CDR2 (germline): SGHRS, YFSETQ. Unmatched junction bases numbered 3, after V lost 6 bases and J lost 6 bases. This CDR3 comprises 12 residues. As DNA, the CDR3 is TGCGCCAGCAAGAGGGACAGGGGCGAGCAGTACTTC. This sequence encodes CASKRDRGEQYF.

For this clone: At one boundary the junction diverges from the germline segment, which might be a read error. The chain is built from TRBV28 and TRBJ2-7; 9 bases are shared with TRBD2. Germline assignment: CDR1 MDHEN and CDR2 SYDVKM. The CDR3 consists of 15 residues. The CDR3 protein is CASTSAGGYSYGQYF. The CDR3 DNA reads TGTGCCAGCACCTCGGCGGGGGGGTACTCCTACGGGCAGTACTTC.

V is TRBV5-1 and J is TRBJ2-5, with D perhaps matching TRBD2 (5 bases). The CDR3 length is 15 residues. Germline CDR1 and CDR2: SGHRS and YFSETQ. With 4 bases removed from V and 1 base from J, the gap between germline ends came to 14 bases. CDR3 bases: TGCGCCAGCAGCCGCTTGAGGGCTATCCAAGAGACCCAGTACTTC. It codes for CASSRLRAIQETQYF.

This clone was counted once. This chain joins TRBV5-4 and TRBJ2-5, with D possibly being TRBD1 (5 bases). The tail of the sequence fits TRBJ2-7 better, so the J call may be wrong. The CDR3 consists of 15 residues. CDR1 SGHNT and CDR2 YYREEE come from the germline V gene (reference sequence). CDR3 residues: CASSFSGTGAYEQYF. CDR3 in DNA: TGTGCCAGCAGCTTCTCGGGCACAGGAGCCTACGAGCAGTACTTC.

The chain combines TRBV10-3 with TRBJ2-7; D remains ambiguous. The germline V and J ends were trimmed by 2 bases and 6 bases, with 8 bases remaining between them. Per germline, CDR1 ENHRY and CDR2 SYGVKD. The CDR3 is 12 amino acids. CDR3 loop: CAISEISSEQYF. The DNA of the CDR3 is TGTGCCATCAGTGAGATCTCGAGCGAGCAGTACTTC.

The chain couples TRBV10-2 to TRBJ2-7; D is unresolved. V was cut by 1 base and J by 6 bases, with 13 bases left in between. Per germline, CDR1 WSHSY and CDR2 SAAADI. The CDR3 consists of 14 residues. CDR3 region: CASSELNSPSEQYF. In DNA, the CDR3 is TGCGCCAGCAGTGAGTTGAATTCACCGAGCGAGCAGTACTTC.

This chain uses TRBV9 with TRBJ2-5; 9 bases fit TRBD2. The assigned J gene may be wrong: the sequence end matches TRBJ2-7 better. The CDR3 consists of 15 residues. CDR1 is SGDLS and CDR2 is YYNGEE in the germline V gene. For the CDR3, the DNA is TGTGCCAGCAGCCCTTCTAGCGGGGAAAGCTACGAGCAGTACTTC. Its protein is CASSPSSGESYEQYF.

There are a few counts of this clone. The gene calls are TRBV19 and TRBJ2-1, with 7 bases that match TRBD1. CDR1 and CDR2 from the germline V gene are LNHDA and SQIVND (reference sequence). V dropped 6 bases and J dropped 6; count of bases not matched to a gene: 5. CDR3 size: 13 residues. CDR3 in amino acids: CASRTGWVNEQFF. CDR3 nucleotide sequence: TGTGCCAGTAGGACAGGGTGGGTCAATGAGCAGTTCTTC.

This clone was picked up one time. This chain links TRBV5-4 with TRBJ1-3; 8 bases line up with TRBD1. CDR3 length: 15 residues. V trimming: 3 bases; J trimming: 0 bases; junction bases outside the gene matches: 2. Per germline, CDR1 SGHNT and CDR2 YYREEE (reference sequence). CDR3 amino acids: CASSSDRDSGNTIYF. The CDR3 DNA is TGTGCCAGCAGCTCGGACAGGGACTCTGGAAACACCATATATTTT.

The chain links TRBV11-2 to TRBJ2-1; 9 positions match TRBD2. This CDR3 spans 15 amino acids. With 5 bases clipped from V and 7 bases from J, the junction kept 9 bases outside the gene matches. Germline assignment: CDR1 SGHAT and CDR2 FQNNGV. This chain's CDR3 is CASSRWREGRNEQFF. CDR3 sequence (DNA): TGTGCCAGCAGCCGTTGGCGGGAGGGCCGGAATGAGCAGTTCTTC.

The chain links TRBV2 to TRBJ2-3; 9 nucleotides align to TRBD2. Unmatched junction bases numbered 10, after V lost 8 bases and J lost 4 bases. Germline V lookup: CDR1 SNHLY, CDR2 FYNNEI. The length of the CDR3 is 15 residues. CDR3 sequence: CASVPVVAGADTQYF. The CDR3 DNA is TGTGCCAGCGTTCCGGTGGTAGCGGGAGCAGATACGCAGTATTTT.

Remarks on this clone: At one of its ends the junction is not consistent with the germline gene, which may arise from a read error. This CDR3 reads CASSLDRAGELFF. DNA for the CDR3: TGTGCTAGCAGCTTGGACAGGGCCGGGGAGCTGTTTTTT. This sequence joins TRBV7-7 and TRBJ2-2; TRBD1 matches at 8 bases. This CDR3 is 13 amino acids long. In germline, CDR1 is SSHAT, CDR2 FNYEAQ (reference sequence).

This rearrangement joins TRBV6-5 to TRBJ2-6; the match to TRBD1 covers 7 bases. Germline loops: CDR1 MNHEY, CDR2 SVGAGI. There are 15 residues in the CDR3. Trimming removed 6 bases from V and 2 bases from J; junction bases left unmatched: 4. Here the CDR3 DNA reads TGTGCCAGCAGGTCCACAGGGGCTGGGGCCAACGTCCTGACTTTC. Amino acids: CASRSTGAGANVLTF.

J is TRBJ2-7 and V is TRBV28; TRBD2 aligns across 7 bases. J was trimmed by 4 bases and V by 7 bases; bases with no gene match: 16. The CDR3 extends over 16 amino acids. The germline V gene has CDR1 MDHEN and CDR2 SYDVKM. CDR3 in amino acids: CASTLGKRGLLYEQYF. CDR3 nucleotides: TGTGCCAGCACCCTGGGGAAGCGGGGACTTTTGTACGAGCAGTACTTC.

J is TRBJ2-1 and V is TRBV29-1; TRBD2 agrees at 9 bases. Germline V CDR1 and CDR2: SQVTM, ANQGSEA. The ends lost 1 base at V and 1 base at J; junction bases unmatched: 8. The CDR3 totals 17 residues. The CDR3 nucleotides are TGCAGCGTTGAAGTCCCGACTAGCGGCTTATCCTACAATGAGCAGTTCTTC. Translation gives CSVEVPTSGLSYNEQFF.

By share, this clone counts as medium-sized (0.01 to 0.1%). The chain employs TRBV10-3 and TRBJ1-5, with 7 positions matching TRBD1. Germline assignment: CDR1 ENHRY and CDR2 SYGVKD. The trim removed 0 bases at V and 4 bases at J, leaving 12 bases unmatched. This CDR3 is built from 18 residues. The DNA for the CDR3 is TGTGCCATCAGTGAGTCGGGGATCTTAGGGGGCGTTAATCAGCCCCAGCATTTT. This translates into CAISESGILGGVNQPQHF.

This chain joins TRBV6-6 and TRBJ2-7; 7 positions agree with TRBD1. This CDR3 comprises 13 residues. Trimming cost V 5 bases and J 1 base; bases outside gene matches: 2. The germline CDR1 and CDR2 sequences are MNHNY and SVGAGI (reference sequence). The CDR3 spells CASSPGQSYEQYF. CDR3 nucleotide sequence: TGTGCCAGCAGTCCGGGACAGTCCTACGAGCAGTACTTC.

The V gene is TRBV18, the J gene TRBJ2-5; 7 nucleotides agree with TRBD1. The ends lost 0 bases at V and 7 bases at J; junction bases unmatched: 8. The CDR3 sequence is 15 residues long. Per the germline V gene, CDR1 is KGHSH and CDR2 is LQKENI. The CDR3: CASSPPTGTEGTQYF. DNA for the CDR3: TGTGCCAGCTCACCACCGACAGGGACAGAAGGGACCCAGTACTTC.

V is TRBV5-1 and J is TRBJ1-1; unclear D gene. Trimming took off 4 bases at V and 8 bases at J, with 15 bases between the two ends. Germline V CDR1 and CDR2: SGHRS, YFSETQ. The CDR3 extends over 13 amino acids. For the CDR3, the DNA is TGCGCCAGCAGCCCAAAAGGCGGAGGGGAAGCTTTCTTT. It encodes CASSPKGGGEAFF.

The chain links TRBV7-2 to TRBJ2-3; 7 nucleotides line up with TRBD2. With V trimmed by 5 bases and J by 2 bases, 10 bases remained unmatched. From germline, CDR1 is SGHTA and CDR2 FQGNSA. This CDR3 is 16 amino acids long. The CDR3 DNA sequence: TGTGCCAGCAGCCGCGGGGGAGCGGGACTCACAGATACGCAGTATTTT. It translates to CASSRGGAGLTDTQYF.

J is TRBJ2-2 and V is TRBV5-1; 9 positions agree with TRBD1. The CDR3 consists of 16 residues. Germline CDR1 SGHRS, CDR2 YFSETQ. The J segment lost 5 bases and the V segment lost 4 bases, leaving 9 bases of the junction unmatched. CDR3 loop: CASSPRTGVITGELFF. The CDR3 DNA reads TGCGCCAGCAGCCCAAGGACAGGGGTGATAACCGGGGAGCTGTTTTTT.

The rearrangement joins TRBV5-4 to TRBJ2-3; D may be TRBD2 (5 bases). Trimming pared 0 bases from V and 1 base from J, leaving 9 bases between. Germline V gene lookup returns CDR1 SGHNT and CDR2 YYREEE (reference sequence). This CDR3 comprises 15 residues. CDR3 coding DNA: TGTGCCAGCAGCTTGGAACCAGCGGGCACAGATACGCAGTATTTT. Encoded protein: CASSLEPAGTDTQYF. Drawing the rest from reference TRBV5-4 and TRBJ2-3, the complete variable domain is ETGVTQSPTHLIKTRGQQVTLRCSSQSGHNTVSWYQQALGQGPQFIFQYYREEENGRGNFPPRFSGLQFPNYSSELNVNALELDDSALYLCASSLEPAGTDTQYFGPGTRLTVL.

This chain joins TRBV6-5 and TRBJ2-3; D perhaps matches TRBD2 (6 bases). The germline V gene has CDR1 MNHEY and CDR2 SVGAGI. This CDR3 is built from 15 residues. V was pared by 0 bases and J by 2 bases, with 9 bases between. The CDR3 reads CASSYSGGNTDTQYF. The CDR3 DNA reads as TGTGCCAGCAGTTACTCGGGCGGGAACACAGATACGCAGTATTTT.

The chain is built from TRBV30 and TRBJ1-5; 7 bases are shared with TRBD1. This CDR3 contains 16 residues. Germline lookup yields CDR1 GTSNPN and CDR2 SVGIG (reference sequence). Germline trimming cut 0 bases from V and 10 bases from J; bases unmatched to any gene: 15. The CDR3 sequence is CAWSVVGAGGPFPQHF. In DNA, the CDR3 is TGTGCCTGGAGTGTAGTAGGGGCAGGGGGTCCTTTTCCCCAGCATTTT.